The 5 T cell receptor beta chains below come from one sample, sequenced in a study of T cell responses to AZD1222 COVID-19 vaccine. Produced via immunoSEQ multiplex PCR; TCRdb's table is partial and in-frame only. The sample has 150,000 to 200,000 clones, around 95% seen once. Sequencing used peripheral blood, obtained on day 0 of AZD1222 vaccination. Every receptor here comes from an adult in good health.

The chain is built from TRBV14 and TRBJ2-5; D may be TRBD2 (6 bases). The V gene's germline CDR1 is SGHDN and CDR2 FVKESK. V dropped 2 bases and J dropped 3 bases, with 13 bases sitting between them. This CDR3 has 15 amino acids. The CDR3 sequence: CASSQWARLEETQYF. Written as DNA, the CDR3 is TGTGCCAGCAGCCAATGGGCTAGACTAGAAGAGACCCAGTACTTC.

The V gene is TRBV15, the J gene TRBJ1-5, with TRBD1 identical over 7 bases. This CDR3 has 16 residues. In germline, CDR1 is LNHNV, CDR2 YYDKDF (reference sequence). With 2 bases clipped from V and 4 bases from J, the junction kept 8 bases outside the gene matches. CDR3 sequence: CATSRTGTATNQPQHF. The CDR3 DNA reads as TGTGCCACCAGCAGAACCGGGACAGCGACTAATCAGCCCCAGCATTTT.

This clone was observed once. V gene TRBV10-1 combines with J gene TRBJ1-6; no definite D call. Germline V gene data show CDR1 as WNHNN and CDR2 as SYGVQD (reference sequence). Trimming removed 4 bases at V and 7 bases at J, with 8 bases between. The length of the CDR3 is 13 residues. CDR3 region: CASSGNWNSPLHF. The CDR3, as DNA: TGCGCCAGCAGTGGCAACTGGAATTCACCCCTCCACTTT.

This chain connects TRBV7-9 to TRBJ1-2, with D uncertain. The CDR3 totals 13 residues. Trimming left V 5 bases short and J 8 bases short, with 15 bases between. Germline CDR1 reads SEHNR; CDR2 reads FQNEAQ (reference sequence). The CDR3 reads CASSPDWDRGYTF. DNA of the CDR3: TGTGCCAGCAGCCCGGACTGGGATAGGGGCTACACCTTC.

The chain has TRBV15 and TRBJ1-2, with D unclear. Germline V gives CDR1 LNHNV, CDR2 YYDKDF (reference sequence). This CDR3 spans 12 amino acids. The V and J ends lost 0 bases and 9 bases respectively, with 8 bases between them. CDR3 region: CATSREVGSYTF. DNA of the CDR3: TGTGCCACCAGCAGAGAGGTGGGAAGCTACACCTTC.